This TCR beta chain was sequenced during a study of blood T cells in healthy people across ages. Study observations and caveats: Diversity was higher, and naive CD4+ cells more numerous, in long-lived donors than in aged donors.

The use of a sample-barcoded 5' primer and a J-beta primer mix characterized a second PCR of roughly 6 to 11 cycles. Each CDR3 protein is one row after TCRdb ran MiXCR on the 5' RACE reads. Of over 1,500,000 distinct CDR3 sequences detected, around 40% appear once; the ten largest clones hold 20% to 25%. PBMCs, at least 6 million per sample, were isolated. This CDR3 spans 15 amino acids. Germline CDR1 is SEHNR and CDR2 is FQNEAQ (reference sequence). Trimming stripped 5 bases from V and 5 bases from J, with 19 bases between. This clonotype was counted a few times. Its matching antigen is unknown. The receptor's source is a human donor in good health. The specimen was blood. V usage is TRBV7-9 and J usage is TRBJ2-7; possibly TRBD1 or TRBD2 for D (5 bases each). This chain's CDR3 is CASSPRGAEGDEQYF. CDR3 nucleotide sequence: TGTGCCAGCAGCCCCCGTGGGGCCGAGGGAGACGAGCAGTACTTC.